This TCR beta chain originates from a study of OX40 agonist ivuxolimab in advanced cancers. CDR3 length: 15 residues. Germline lookup yields CDR1 MNHEY and CDR2 SVGAGI. Deletions cut 0 bases from V and 7 bases from J, with 12 bases between. Method: immunoSEQ multiplex PCR; TCRdb's copy keeps in-frame clones and lacks some. The data contain roughly 18,000 clones, 80% to 90% of them singletons. The sample here was CD4+ or CD8+ T cells sorted from blood, taken in a trial of the OX40 agonist ivuxolimab. The chain combines TRBV6-5 with TRBJ1-4, with D perhaps matching TRBD1 (6 bases). This receptor was obtained from an adult with an advanced solid tumor such as melanoma, head and neck, liver or kidney cancer. DNA for the CDR3: TGTGCCAGCAGTTACTCTGCAGGGGCAGGTGAAAAACTGTTTTTT. It translates to CASSYSAGAGEKLFF.